This T cell receptor (beta chain) comes out of a study of cytomegalovirus exposure and HLA in healthy donors. V was pared by 3 bases and J by 0 bases, with 2 bases of the junction left unmatched. Germline CDR1 MNHEY, CDR2 SMNVEV (reference sequence). The CDR3 consists of 15 residues. Whole-study results and caveats: V- and J-gene trimming in TCR beta was tied to a missense DCLRE1C variant by an analysis performed later.

60 Vbeta and 13 Jbeta primers were used in PCR. TCRdb keeps only in-frame clones here, not all; method: immunoSEQ multiplex PCR. The repertoire table contains about 120,000 clones. With respect to this clone: Its cognate antigen is unknown.

The rearrangement links TRBV27 to TRBJ1-3, with TRBD1 identical over 7 bases. Material for sequencing was PBMCs. The sequence was collected from a woman aged 35 to 49 in good health and CMV-seropositive. The CDR3 loop is CASSLGTASGNTIYF. The CDR3 region has the DNA TGTGCCAGCAGTTTGGGGACAGCCTCTGGAAACACCATATATTTT.